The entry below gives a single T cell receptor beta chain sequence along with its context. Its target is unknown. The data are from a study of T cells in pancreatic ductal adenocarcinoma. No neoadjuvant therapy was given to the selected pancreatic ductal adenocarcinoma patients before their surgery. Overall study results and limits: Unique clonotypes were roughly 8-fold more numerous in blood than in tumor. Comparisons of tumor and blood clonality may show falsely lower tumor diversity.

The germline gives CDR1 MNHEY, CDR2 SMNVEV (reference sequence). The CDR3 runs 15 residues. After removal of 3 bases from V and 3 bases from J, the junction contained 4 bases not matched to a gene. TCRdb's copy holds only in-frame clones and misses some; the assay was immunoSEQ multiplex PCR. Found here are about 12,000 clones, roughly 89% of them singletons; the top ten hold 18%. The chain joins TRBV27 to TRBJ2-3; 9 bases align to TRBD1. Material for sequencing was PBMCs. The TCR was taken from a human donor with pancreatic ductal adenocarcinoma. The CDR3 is CASSFMTGGTDTQYF. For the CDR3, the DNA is TGTGCCAGCAGTTTTATGACAGGGGGGACAGATACGCAGTATTTT.